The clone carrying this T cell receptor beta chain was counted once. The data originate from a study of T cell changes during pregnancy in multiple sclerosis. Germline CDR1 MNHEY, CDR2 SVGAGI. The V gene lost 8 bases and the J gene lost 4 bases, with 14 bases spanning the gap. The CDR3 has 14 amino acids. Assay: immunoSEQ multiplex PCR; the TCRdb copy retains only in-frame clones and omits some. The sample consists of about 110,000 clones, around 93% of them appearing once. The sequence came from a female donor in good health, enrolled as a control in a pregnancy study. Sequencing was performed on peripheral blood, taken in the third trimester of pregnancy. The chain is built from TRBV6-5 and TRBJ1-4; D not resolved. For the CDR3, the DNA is TGTGCCAGCCGACCCGGGTCGAATAATGAAAAACTGTTTTTT. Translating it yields CASRPGSNNEKLFF.